This T cell receptor (beta chain) was sequenced during a study of blood T cells in healthy people across ages. V shed 2 bases, J shed 8 bases, and the junction held 10 bases outside the gene matches. CDR3 length equals 15 residues. Using a J-beta primer mix together with a sample-barcoded 5' primer, a second PCR was run for roughly 7 to 12 cycles. Each cDNA molecule was tagged by a template-switch adaptor with 12 random nucleotides. In TCRdb, the 5' RACE reads were re-called with MiXCR into one record per CDR3 protein. The sample consists of 870,000 or so distinct CDR3 sequences, 25% to 35% of them appearing once.

The chain carries TRBV12-3 or TRBV12-4 and TRBJ1-2, with TRBD1 matching 8 bases. The sample comprised blood. This clonotype originated in a woman of 80 years or more in good health. For the CDR3, the DNA is TGTGCCAGCAGTTTAAATTCAGGGGGCGCCGGGGGCTACACCTTC. It is translated as CASSLNSGGAGGYTF.